One sample yielded the 3 T cell receptor beta chains listed below, sequenced in a study of beta chain features in type 1 diabetes. These receptors' antigens are unknown. Whole-study results and caveats: TCRB CDR3s from Type 1 diabetes patients were moderately but significantly shorter in all four CD4+ subsets.

Every isolated RNA sample was fully reverse transcribed, so sequencing captured expressed TCRB transcripts. Clones were sequenced by immunoSEQ multiplex PCR, and TCRdb holds only the in-frame ones, with some missing. Seen here are more than 200,000 clones, around 15% observed once, and the top ten hold 0.085%. The sequenced sample was naive CD4+ T cells from blood. The receptors stem from a man under 40 with type 1 diabetes.

This clone was detected a few times. V is TRBV4-1 and J is TRBJ2-1; the D gene is possibly TRBD1 (5 bases). CDR3 length: 15 amino acids. Germline V gives CDR1 MGHRA, CDR2 YSYEKL. Trimming stripped 6 bases from V and 0 bases from J, with 12 bases between. The CDR3 loop is CASRGVLRSYNEQFF. In DNA form, the CDR3 reads TGCGCCAGCAGAGGGGTACTACGCTCCTACAATGAGCAGTTCTTC.

This clone turned up a few times. The V call is TRBV30, the J call TRBJ2-5; the D gene is possibly TRBD2 (6 bases). The V and J ends lost 0 bases and 7 bases respectively, with 15 bases between them. The CDR3 spans 14 residues. CDR1 and CDR2 from the germline V gene are GTSNPN and SVGIG (reference sequence). CDR3 sequence reads: CAWSVPTSPATQYF. CDR3 coding DNA: TGTGCCTGGAGTGTACCCACTAGCCCCGCGACCCAGTACTTC.

The chain links TRBV28 to TRBJ1-2; D gene unclear. Germline V gene sequence: CDR1 MDHEN, CDR2 SYDVKM. The CDR3 consists of 13 residues. V was pared by 6 bases and J by 3 bases, with 11 bases between. The CDR3 here is CASRRGYDYGYTF. The CDR3 coding sequence is TGTGCCAGCAGGAGAGGGTACGACTATGGCTACACCTTC.